This T cell receptor (beta chain) was retrieved from a study of human T cells and chemical hapten exposure. TCRdb analysed the RACE reads with MiXCR anew, one entry per CDR3 protein. The sample lists more than 250,000 distinct CDR3 sequences; 7.7% were seen once. Per the germline V gene, CDR1 is SGHAT and CDR2 is FQNNGV. CDR3 length: 18 amino acids. V lost 1 base to trimming and J lost 3 bases; unmatched junction nucleotides: 5. This clonotype was observed a few times. Its target is unknown. As for time point: pre-sensitization, week 0. Treatment noted: therapeutic diphenylcyclopropenone sensitization with weekly scalp DPC. Study-wide results and caveats: Expanded TCRs produced significantly more large CDR3 similarity clusters than controls did.

This sequence originates from a man aged 18-30 years with alopecia areata. Some clones in this sample may be carry-over from other donors' samples. Source: whole blood, taken in connection with sensitization to the hapten diphenylcyclopropenone (DPC). The chain employs TRBV11-2 and TRBJ2-1; 14 nucleotides match TRBD2. The CDR3 spells CASSLVGTSGGIYNEQFF. In DNA, the CDR3 is TGTGCCAGCAGCTTAGTAGGGACTAGCGGGGGTATCTACAATGAGCAGTTCTTC.